The T cell receptor (beta chain) described here comes from a study of TIL therapy for anti-PD-1-resistant metastatic lung cancer. For the study at large: Most patients had lung adenocarcinoma; a few tumors were EGFR-mutant, two ALK-rearranged; half smoked currently or formerly. Tumors carried a median about 1.5 non-synonymous mutations per megabase.

Noted time point: pre-treatment sample, taken before nivolumab and TIL therapy. Pleural nodules or supraclavicular lymph nodes made up most of the excised metastases sampled. Patients then received nivolumab; progressors got lymphodepletion, TIL and IL-2. This clone was found once. Its antigen remains unidentified. Sequencing used immunoSEQ v3. Clones were sequenced by immunoSEQ multiplex PCR, and TCRdb holds only the in-frame ones, with some missing. This table has 13,000 or so clones, less than 70% appearing once. Germline V gene sequence: CDR1 SGHTS, CDR2 YDEGEE. This CDR3 region has 17 residues. Trimming removed 5 bases from V and 1 base from J; junction bases left unmatched: 10. Study results and caveats: Many TIL product clones were absent from baseline tumor, suggesting clonal contraction.

The chain uses TRBV5-8 and TRBJ2-5; TRBD1 matches 11 bases. The receptor was isolated from a woman aged 30 to 85 with non-small cell lung cancer. The material sequenced was tumor tissue, taken at baseline. For the CDR3, the DNA is TGTGCCAGCAGAAGGACAGGGGGCGCAGGGGTCCAAGAGACCCAGTACTTC. Its translation is CASRRTGGAGVQETQYF.